The sequence of this TCR beta chain was determined in a study of blood T cell repertoires in COVID-19. Overall study: Samples taken during acute and convalescent COVID-19 were collected in the United States, Italy and Spain. The analysed material was cDNA or gDNA that came from T cells, B-cell-depleted T cells, or PBMCs.

Original analysis: From reference gene primer amplification, estimates of nucleated cell counts were derived. Measured with immunoSEQ multiplex PCR; TCRdb has only the in-frame clones, and not every one. V and J calls and clone size come straight from that table; D and trimming were deduced from the DNA. The sample has just over 35,000 clones, around 90% seen once; the top ten hold about 19%. The CDR3 contains 14 residues. CDR1 is SNHLY, CDR2 FYNNEI, per germline. The junction had 7 bases not matched to a gene; V was cut back by 4 bases and J by 10 bases. Sequencing was carried out using peripheral blood. This receptor was identified in a man aged 55 to 69 with acute or convalescent COVID-19. The V gene is TRBV2, the J gene TRBJ1-6, with 7 bases that match TRBD1. CDR3 sequence (DNA): TGTGCCAGCAGTGCCACAGGGGAAACATCACCCCTCCACTTT. Its translation is CASSATGETSPLHF.